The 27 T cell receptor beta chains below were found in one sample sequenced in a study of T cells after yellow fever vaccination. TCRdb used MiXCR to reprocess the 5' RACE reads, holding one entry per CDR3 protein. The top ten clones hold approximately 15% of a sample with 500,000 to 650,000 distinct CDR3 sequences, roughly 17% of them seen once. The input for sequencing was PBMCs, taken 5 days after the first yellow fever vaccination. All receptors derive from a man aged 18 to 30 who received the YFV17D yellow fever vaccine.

The CDR3 here is CSVEDPGGSYEKLFF. CDR3 in DNA: TGCAGCGTTGAAGATCCCGGGGGGAGTTATGAAAAACTGTTTTTT. V gene TRBV29-1 combines with J gene TRBJ1-4, with D perhaps matching TRBD1 (5 bases). The CDR3 has 15 amino acids. Germline loops: CDR1 SQVTM, CDR2 ANQGSEA. Trimming cost V 0 bases and J 6 bases, with 14 bases left between them.

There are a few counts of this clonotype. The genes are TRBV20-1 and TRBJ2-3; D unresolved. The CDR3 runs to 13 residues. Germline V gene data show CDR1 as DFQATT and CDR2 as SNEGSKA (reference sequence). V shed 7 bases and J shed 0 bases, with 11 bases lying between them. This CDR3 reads CSVPVASTDTQYF. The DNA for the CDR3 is TGCAGTGTTCCGGTAGCCAGCACAGATACGCAGTATTTT.

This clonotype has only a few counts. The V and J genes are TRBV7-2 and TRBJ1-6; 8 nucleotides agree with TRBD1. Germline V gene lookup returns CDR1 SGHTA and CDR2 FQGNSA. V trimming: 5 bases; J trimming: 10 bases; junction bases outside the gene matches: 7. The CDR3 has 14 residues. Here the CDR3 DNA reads TGTGCCAGCAGCAAGGACAGGGCGGGCTCACCCCTCCACTTT. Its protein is CASSKDRAGSPLHF.

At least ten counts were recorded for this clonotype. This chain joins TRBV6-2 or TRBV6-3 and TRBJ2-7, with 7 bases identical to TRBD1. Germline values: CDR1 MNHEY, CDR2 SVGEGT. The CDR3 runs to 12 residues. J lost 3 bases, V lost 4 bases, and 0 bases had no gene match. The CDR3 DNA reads TGTGCCAGCAGTTGGACAGGCTACGAGCAGTACTTC. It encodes CASSWTGYEQYF.

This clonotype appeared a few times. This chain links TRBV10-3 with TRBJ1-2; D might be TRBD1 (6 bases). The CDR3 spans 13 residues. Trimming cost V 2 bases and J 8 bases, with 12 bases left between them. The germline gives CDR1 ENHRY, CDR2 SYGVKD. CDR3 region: CAISERGGRGYTF. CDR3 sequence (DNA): TGTGCCATCAGTGAGAGGGGGGGTCGAGGCTACACCTTC.

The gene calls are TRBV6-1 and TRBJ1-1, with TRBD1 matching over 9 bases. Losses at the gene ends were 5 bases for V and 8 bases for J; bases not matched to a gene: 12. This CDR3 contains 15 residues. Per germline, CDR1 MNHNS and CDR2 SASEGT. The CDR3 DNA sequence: TGTGCCAGCAGTAAGAGGGCGACAGGGGGAGGAGAAGCTTTCTTT. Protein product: CASSKRATGGGEAFF.

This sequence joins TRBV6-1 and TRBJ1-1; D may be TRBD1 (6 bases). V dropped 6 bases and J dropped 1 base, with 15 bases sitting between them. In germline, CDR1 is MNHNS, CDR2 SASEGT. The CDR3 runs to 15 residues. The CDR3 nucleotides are TGTGCCAGCAGAATCAACGCCAGGGGGAACACTGAAGCTTTCTTT. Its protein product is CASRINARGNTEAFF.

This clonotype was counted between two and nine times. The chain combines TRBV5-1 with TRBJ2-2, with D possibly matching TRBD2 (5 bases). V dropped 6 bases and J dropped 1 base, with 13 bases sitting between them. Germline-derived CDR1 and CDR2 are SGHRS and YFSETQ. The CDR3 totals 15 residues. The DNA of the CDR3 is TGCGCCAGCACAAGGTTGGACTGGAACACCGGGGAGCTGTTTTTT. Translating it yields CASTRLDWNTGELFF.

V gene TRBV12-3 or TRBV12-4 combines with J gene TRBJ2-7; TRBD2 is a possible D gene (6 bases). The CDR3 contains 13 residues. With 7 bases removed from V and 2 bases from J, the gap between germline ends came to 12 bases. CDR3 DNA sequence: TGTGCCAGCACTCTCTCGGGGGCCTACGAGCAGTACTTC. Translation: CASTLSGAYEQYF.

CDR3 residues: CASSLGGTNTDTQYF. CDR3 DNA: TGCGCCAGCAGCTTGGGAGGGACGAACACAGATACGCAGTATTTT. The J gene is TRBJ2-3, the V gene TRBV5-1; D is tentatively TRBD1 or TRBD2 (5 bases each). V lost 0 bases to trimming and J lost 2 bases, with 10 bases between them. The V gene's germline CDR1 is SGHRS and CDR2 YFSETQ. This CDR3 has 15 amino acids. The full variable domain, its missing parts supplied by reference TRBV5-1 and TRBJ2-3, is KAGVTQTPRYLIKTRGQQVTLSCSPISGHRSVSWYQQTPGQGLQFLFEYFSETQRNKGNFPGRFSGRQFSNSRSEMNVSTLELGDSALYLCASSLGGTNTDTQYFGPGTRLTVL.

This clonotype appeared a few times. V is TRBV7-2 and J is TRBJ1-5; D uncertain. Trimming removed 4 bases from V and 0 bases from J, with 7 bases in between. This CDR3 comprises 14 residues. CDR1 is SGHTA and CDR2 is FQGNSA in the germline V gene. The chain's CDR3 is CASSYGYSNQPQHF. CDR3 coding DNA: TGTGCCAGCAGCTATGGGTATAGCAATCAGCCCCAGCATTTT.

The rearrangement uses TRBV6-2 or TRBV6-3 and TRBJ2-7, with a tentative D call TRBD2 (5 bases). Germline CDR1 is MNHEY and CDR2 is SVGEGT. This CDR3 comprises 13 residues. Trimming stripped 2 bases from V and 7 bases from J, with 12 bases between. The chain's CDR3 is CASSYPWEWEQYF. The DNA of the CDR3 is TGTGCCAGCAGTTACCCCTGGGAGTGGGAGCAGTACTTC.

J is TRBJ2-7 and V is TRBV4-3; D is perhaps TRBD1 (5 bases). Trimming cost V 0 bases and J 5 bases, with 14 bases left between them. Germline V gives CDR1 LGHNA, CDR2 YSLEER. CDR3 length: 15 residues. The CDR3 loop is CASSQEWGPGHEQYF. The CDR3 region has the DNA TGCGCCAGCAGCCAAGAATGGGGCCCCGGCCACGAGCAGTACTTC.

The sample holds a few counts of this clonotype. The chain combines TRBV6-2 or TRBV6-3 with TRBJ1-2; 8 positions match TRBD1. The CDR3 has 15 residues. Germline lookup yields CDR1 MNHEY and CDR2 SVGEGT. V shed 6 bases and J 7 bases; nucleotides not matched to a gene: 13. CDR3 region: CASSRPDRDTAGYTF. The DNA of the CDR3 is TGTGCCAGCAGCCGACCGGACAGGGATACGGCTGGCTACACCTTC.

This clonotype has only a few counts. The CDR3 DNA follows: TGTGCCATCAGTGCGGGGGACGGGAACTATGGCTACACCTTC. This sequence encodes CAISAGDGNYGYTF. The rearrangement links TRBV10-3 to TRBJ1-2, with D perhaps TRBD1 (5 bases). Germline V lookup: CDR1 ENHRY, CDR2 SYGVKD. Trimming took 4 bases from V and 2 from J, leaving 11 bases between them. The CDR3 is 14 amino acids.

Here the CDR3 reads CATSVRGGGTDTQYF. CDR3 nucleotide sequence: TGTGCCACCAGTGTGCGGGGGGGCGGCACAGATACGCAGTATTTT. J is TRBJ2-3 and V is TRBV24-1; 9 bases are a match to TRBD2. The V gene's germline CDR1 is KGHDR and CDR2 SFDVKD. Trimming took 5 bases from V and 1 from J; bases not matched to a gene: 3. The CDR3 runs to 15 residues.

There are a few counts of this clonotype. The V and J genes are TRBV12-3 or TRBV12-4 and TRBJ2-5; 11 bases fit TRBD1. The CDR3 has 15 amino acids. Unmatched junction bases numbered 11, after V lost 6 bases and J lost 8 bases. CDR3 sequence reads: CASSSGQGATITQYF. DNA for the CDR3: TGTGCCAGCAGCTCCGGACAGGGGGCCACGATAACCCAGTACTTC.

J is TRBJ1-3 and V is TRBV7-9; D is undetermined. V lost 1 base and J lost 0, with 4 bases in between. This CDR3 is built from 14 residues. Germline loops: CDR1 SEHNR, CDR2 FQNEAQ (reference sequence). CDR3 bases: TGTGCCAGCAGCTTAGAAGACTCTGGAAACACCATATATTTT. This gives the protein CASSLEDSGNTIYF. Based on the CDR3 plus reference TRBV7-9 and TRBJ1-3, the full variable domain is DTGVSQNPRHKITKRGQNVTFRCDPISEHNRLYWYRQTLGQGPEFLTYFQNEAQLEKSRLLSDRFSAERPKGSFSTLEIQRTEQGDSAMYLCASSLEDSGNTIYFGEGSWLTVV.

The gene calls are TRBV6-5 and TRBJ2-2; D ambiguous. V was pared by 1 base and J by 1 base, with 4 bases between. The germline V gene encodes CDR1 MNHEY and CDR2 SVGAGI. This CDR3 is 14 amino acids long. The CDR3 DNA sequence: TGTGCCAGCAGTTACTTCAGGAACACCGGGGAGCTGTTTTTT. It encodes CASSYFRNTGELFF.

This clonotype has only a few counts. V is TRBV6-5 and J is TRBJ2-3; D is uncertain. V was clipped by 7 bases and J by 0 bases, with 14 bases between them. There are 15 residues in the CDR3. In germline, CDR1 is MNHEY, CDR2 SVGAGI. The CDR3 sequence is CASTRPVTSTDTQYF. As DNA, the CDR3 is TGTGCCAGCACGCGGCCGGTAACTAGCACAGATACGCAGTATTTT.

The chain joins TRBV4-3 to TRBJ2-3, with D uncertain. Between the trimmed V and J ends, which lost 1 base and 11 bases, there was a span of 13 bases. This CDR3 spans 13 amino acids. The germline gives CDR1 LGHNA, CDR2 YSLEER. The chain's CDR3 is CASSQGPEARQYF. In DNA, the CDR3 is TGCGCCAGCAGCCAAGGACCAGAGGCAAGGCAGTATTTT.

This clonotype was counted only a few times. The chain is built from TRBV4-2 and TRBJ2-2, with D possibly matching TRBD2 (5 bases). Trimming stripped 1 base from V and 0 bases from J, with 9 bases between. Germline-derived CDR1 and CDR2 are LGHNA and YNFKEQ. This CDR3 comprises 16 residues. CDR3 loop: CASSQVGVPNTGELFF. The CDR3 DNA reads TGTGCCAGCAGCCAAGTCGGGGTCCCGAACACCGGGGAGCTGTTTTTT.

The CDR3 nucleotides are TGCAGTGCTAGAAGAGGGTCTCGAGAGACCCAGTACTTC. It encodes CSARRGSRETQYF. The chain carries TRBV20-1 and TRBJ2-5; weak D call: TRBD2 (5 bases). Deletions cut 2 bases from V and 4 bases from J, with 11 bases between. CDR3 length: 13 residues. The germline V gene has CDR1 DFQATT and CDR2 SNEGSKA (reference sequence).

The CDR3 sequence is CASSFQPRDGGETQYF. The DNA of the CDR3 is TGCGCCAGCAGCTTTCAGCCCCGGGATGGTGGAGAGACCCAGTACTTC. The V gene is TRBV5-1, the J gene TRBJ2-5, with D possibly TRBD2 on 5 matching bases. The CDR3 sequence is 16 residues long. CDR1 is SGHRS and CDR2 is YFSETQ in the germline V gene. Trimming cost V 2 bases and J 4 bases, with 18 bases left between them.

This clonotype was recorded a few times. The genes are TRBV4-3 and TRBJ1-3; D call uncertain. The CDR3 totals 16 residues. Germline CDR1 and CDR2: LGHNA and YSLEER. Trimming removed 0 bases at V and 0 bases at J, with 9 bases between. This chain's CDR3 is CASSQDRADSGNTIYF. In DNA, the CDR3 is TGCGCCAGCAGCCAAGATCGAGCCGACTCTGGAAACACCATATATTTT.

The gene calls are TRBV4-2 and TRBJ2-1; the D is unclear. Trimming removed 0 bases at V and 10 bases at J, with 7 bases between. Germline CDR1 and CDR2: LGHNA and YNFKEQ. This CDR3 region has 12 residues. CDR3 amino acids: CASSQDESEQFF. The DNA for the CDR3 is TGTGCCAGCAGCCAAGACGAATCGGAGCAGTTCTTC.

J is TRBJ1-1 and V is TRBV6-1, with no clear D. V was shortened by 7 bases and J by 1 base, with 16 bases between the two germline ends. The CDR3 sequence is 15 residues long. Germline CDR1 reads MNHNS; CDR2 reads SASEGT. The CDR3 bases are TGTGCCAGCAACCCTACTAGGTCGGGGAACACTGAAGCTTTCTTT. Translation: CASNPTRSGNTEAFF.